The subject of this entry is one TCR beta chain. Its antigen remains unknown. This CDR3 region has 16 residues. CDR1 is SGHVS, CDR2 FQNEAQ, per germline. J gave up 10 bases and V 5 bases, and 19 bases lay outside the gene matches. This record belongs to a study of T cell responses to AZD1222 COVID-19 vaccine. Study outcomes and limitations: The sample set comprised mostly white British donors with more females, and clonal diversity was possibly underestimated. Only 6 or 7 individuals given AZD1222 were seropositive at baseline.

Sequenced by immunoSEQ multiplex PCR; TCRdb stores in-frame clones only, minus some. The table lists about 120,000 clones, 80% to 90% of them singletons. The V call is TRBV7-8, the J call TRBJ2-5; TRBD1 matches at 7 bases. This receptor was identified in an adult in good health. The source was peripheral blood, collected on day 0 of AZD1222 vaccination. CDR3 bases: TGTGCCAGCAGCCTGGGGGTAAAGGGGGCCAGGGATAGCCAGTACTTC. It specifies CASSLGVKGARDSQYF.